This T cell receptor beta chain was observed in a study of shared clonotypes between healthy human individuals. Germline CDR1 is MNHNY and CDR2 is SVGAGI (reference sequence). The CDR3 length is 16 residues. V was clipped by 0 bases and J by 0 bases, with 11 bases between them. The repertoire was sequenced with immunoSEQ multiplex PCR; TCRdb's copy has only in-frame clones and lacks some. This sample has fewer than 3 million clones, with around 90% found just once. This chain uses TRBV6-6 with TRBJ1-1, with D unclear. This clonotype was obtained from a young man in good health. Some clones in this sample may be carry-over from other donors' samples. Sample: naive CD4+ T cells from PBMCs. Subset specified: CD45RA+ positively selected. CDR3 in amino acids: CASSYSKRTMNTEAFF. The CDR3 DNA reads TGTGCCAGCAGTTACTCGAAACGTACCATGAACACTGAAGCTTTCTTT.